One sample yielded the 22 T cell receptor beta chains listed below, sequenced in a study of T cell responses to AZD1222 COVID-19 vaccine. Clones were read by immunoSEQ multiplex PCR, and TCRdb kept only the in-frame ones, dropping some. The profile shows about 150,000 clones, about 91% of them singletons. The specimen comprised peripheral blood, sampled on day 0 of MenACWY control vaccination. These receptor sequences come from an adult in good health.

The CDR3 reads CASTKTGSGEKLFF. The CDR3 nucleotides read TGTGCCAGCACTAAGACAGGGTCAGGCGAAAAACTGTTTTTT. J is TRBJ1-4 and V is TRBV7-9, with TRBD1 identical over 7 bases. Trimming cost V 7 bases and J 8 bases; bases outside gene matches: 10. The germline V gene has CDR1 SEHNR and CDR2 FQNEAQ (reference sequence). This CDR3 is built from 14 residues.

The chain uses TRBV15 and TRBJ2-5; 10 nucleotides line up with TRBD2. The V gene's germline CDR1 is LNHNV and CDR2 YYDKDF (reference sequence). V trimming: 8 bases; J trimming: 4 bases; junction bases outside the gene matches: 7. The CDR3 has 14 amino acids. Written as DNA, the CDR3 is TGTGCCACCGCTAACGGACTAGCGGCAGAGACCCAGTACTTC. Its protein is CATANGLAAETQYF.

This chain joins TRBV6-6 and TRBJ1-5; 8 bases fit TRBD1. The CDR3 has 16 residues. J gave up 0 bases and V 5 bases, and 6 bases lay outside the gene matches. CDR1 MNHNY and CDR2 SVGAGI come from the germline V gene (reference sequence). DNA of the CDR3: TGTGCCAGCAGTCCCTGGACAGGGAATAGCAATCAGCCCCAGCATTTT. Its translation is CASSPWTGNSNQPQHF.

CDR3 DNA: TGTGCCAGCAGTTACCCCGGTGACGAGACCCAGTACTTC. Encoded protein: CASSYPGDETQYF. V usage is TRBV6-6 and J usage is TRBJ2-5; D call uncertain. V was trimmed by 2 bases and J by 5 bases, leaving 9 bases between them. Germline CDR1 MNHNY, CDR2 SVGAGI (reference sequence). This CDR3 contains 13 residues.

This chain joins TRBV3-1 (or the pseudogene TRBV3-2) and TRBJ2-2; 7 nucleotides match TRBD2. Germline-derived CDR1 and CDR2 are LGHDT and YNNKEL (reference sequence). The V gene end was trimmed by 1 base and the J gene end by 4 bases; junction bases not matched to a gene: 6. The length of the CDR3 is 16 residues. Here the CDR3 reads CASSQATRGFTGELFF. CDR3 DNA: TGTGCCAGCAGCCAAGCCACGCGGGGGTTCACCGGGGAGCTGTTTTTT.

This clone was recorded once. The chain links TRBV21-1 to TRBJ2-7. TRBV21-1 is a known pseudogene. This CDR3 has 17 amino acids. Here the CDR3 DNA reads TGTGCCAGCAGCAAAGGACAAACGGCAGTGCGGACCTACGAGCAGTACTTC. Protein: CASSKGQTAVRTYEQYF.

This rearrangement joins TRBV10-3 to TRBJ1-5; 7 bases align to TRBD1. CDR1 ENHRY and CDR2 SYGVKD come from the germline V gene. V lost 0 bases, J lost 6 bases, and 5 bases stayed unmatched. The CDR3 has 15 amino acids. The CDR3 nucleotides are TGTGCCATCAGTGAGTCACAGGGGCTGGGTCAGCCCCAGCATTTT. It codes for CAISESQGLGQPQHF.

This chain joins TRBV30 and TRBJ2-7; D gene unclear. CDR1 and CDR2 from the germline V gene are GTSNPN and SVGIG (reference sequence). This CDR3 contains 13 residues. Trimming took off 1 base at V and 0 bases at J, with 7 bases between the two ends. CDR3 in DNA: TGTGCCTGGAGTGGTAAAGTCTCCTACGAGCAGTACTTC. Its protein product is CAWSGKVSYEQYF.

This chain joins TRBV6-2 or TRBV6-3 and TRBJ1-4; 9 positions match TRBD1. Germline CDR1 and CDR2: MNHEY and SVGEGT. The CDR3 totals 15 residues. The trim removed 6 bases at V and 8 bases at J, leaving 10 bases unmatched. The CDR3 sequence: CASSPGGQGWEKLFF. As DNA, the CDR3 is TGTGCCAGCAGCCCCGGAGGACAGGGGTGGGAAAAACTGTTTTTT.

The CDR3 DNA reads TGTGCCAGCAGCCAAGGGCGATCCTCCGCTAACTATGGCTACACCTTC. Protein product: CASSQGRSSANYGYTF. V is TRBV4-2 and J is TRBJ1-2; D call uncertain. The CDR3 extends over 16 amino acids. V was pared by 1 base and J by 0 bases, with 12 bases between. The V gene's germline CDR1 is LGHNA and CDR2 YNFKEQ.

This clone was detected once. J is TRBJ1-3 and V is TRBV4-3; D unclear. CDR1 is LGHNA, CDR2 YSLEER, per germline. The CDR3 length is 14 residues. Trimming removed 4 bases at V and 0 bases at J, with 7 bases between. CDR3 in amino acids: CASSPVRSGNTIYF. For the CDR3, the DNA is TGCGCCAGCAGCCCGGTCCGCTCTGGAAACACCATATATTTT.

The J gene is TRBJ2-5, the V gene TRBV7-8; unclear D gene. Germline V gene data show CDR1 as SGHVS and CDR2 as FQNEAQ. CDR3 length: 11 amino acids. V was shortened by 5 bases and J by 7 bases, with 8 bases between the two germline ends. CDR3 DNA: TGTGCCAGCAGCCCCCAATCGACCCAGTACTTC. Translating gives CASSPQSTQYF.

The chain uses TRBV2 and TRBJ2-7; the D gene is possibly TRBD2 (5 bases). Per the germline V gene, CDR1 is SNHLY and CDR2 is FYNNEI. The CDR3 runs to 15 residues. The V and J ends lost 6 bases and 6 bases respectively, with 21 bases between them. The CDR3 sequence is CASRSRAAGELEQYF. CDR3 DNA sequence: TGTGCCAGCAGATCCAGAGCGGCCGGTGAACTCGAGCAGTACTTC.

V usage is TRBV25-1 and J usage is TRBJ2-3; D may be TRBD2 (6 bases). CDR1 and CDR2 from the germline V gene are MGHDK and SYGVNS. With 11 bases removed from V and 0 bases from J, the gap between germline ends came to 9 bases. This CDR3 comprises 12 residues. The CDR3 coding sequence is TGTGCCGCCGGGAGTAGCACAGATACGCAGTATTTT. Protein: CAAGSSTDTQYF.

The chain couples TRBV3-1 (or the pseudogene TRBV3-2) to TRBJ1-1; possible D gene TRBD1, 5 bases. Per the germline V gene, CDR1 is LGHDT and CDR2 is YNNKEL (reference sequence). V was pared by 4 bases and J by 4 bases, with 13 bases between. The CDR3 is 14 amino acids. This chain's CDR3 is CASSRRDRGTEAFF. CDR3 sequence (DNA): TGTGCCAGCAGCCGCAGGGATAGGGGCACTGAAGCTTTCTTT.

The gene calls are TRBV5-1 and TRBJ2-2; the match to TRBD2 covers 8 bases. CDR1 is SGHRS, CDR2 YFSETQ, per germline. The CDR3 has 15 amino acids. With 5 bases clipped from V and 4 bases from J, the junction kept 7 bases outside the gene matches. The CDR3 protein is CASRTSRGATGELFF. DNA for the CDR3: TGCGCCAGCAGGACCTCGCGGGGGGCCACCGGGGAGCTGTTTTTT.

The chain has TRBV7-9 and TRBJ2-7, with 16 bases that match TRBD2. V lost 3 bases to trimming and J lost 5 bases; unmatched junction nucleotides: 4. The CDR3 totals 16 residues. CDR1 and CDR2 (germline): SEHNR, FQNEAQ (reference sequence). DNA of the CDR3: TGTGCCAGCAGCTTGGGACTAGCGGGGGGGCTGGACGAGCAGTACTTC. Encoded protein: CASSLGLAGGLDEQYF.

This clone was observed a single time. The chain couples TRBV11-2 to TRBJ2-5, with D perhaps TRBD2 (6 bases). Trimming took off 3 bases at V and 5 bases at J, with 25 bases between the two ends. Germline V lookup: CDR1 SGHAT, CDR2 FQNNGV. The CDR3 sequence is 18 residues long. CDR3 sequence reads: CASSLGGVAGLFGETQYF. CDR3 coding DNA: TGTGCCAGCAGCTTGGGCGGGGTGGCAGGACTATTCGGGGAGACCCAGTACTTC.

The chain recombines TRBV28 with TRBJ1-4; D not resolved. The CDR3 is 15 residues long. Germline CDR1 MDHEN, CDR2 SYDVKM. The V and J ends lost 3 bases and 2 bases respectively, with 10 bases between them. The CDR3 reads CASSFVGSTNEKLFF. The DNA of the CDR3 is TGTGCCAGCAGTTTCGTGGGCAGCACTAATGAAAAACTGTTTTTT.

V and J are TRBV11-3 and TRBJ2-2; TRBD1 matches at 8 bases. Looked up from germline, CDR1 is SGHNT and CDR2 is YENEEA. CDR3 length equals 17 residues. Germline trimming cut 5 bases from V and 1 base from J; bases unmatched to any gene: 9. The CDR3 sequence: CASSRPRGTGNTGELFF. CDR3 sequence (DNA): TGTGCCAGCAGCCGTCCCCGGGGGACAGGGAACACCGGGGAGCTGTTTTTT.

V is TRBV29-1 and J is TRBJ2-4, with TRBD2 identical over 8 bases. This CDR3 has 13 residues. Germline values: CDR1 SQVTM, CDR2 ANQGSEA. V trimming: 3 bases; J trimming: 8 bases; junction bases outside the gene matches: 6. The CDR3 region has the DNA TGCAGCGTTGAGAGCCGGGAGGGGGACATTCAGTACTTC. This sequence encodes CSVESREGDIQYF.

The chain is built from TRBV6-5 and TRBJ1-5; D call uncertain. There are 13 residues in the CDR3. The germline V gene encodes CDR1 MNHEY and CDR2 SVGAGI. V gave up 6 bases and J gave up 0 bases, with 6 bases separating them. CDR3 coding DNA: TGTGCCAGCAGGTCATATAGCAATCAGCCCCAGCATTTT. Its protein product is CASRSYSNQPQHF.